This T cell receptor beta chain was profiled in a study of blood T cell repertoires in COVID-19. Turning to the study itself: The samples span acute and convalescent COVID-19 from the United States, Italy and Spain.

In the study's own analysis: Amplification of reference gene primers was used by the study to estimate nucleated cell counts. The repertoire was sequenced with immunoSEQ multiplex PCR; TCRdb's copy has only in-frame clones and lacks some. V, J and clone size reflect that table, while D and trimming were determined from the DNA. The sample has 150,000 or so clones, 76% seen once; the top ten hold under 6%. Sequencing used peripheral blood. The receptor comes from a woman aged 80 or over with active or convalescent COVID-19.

CDR3: CASSLVPGLAGQSTDTQYF. The CDR3 DNA sequence: TGTGCCAGCAGTCTTGTCCCGGGACTAGCGGGGCAGAGCACAGATACGCAGTATTTT. This rearrangement joins TRBV27 to TRBJ2-3, with 13 bases identical to TRBD2. Germline lookup yields CDR1 MNHEY and CDR2 SMNVEV (reference sequence). The CDR3 is 19 amino acids. With 5 bases clipped from V and 0 bases from J, the junction kept 11 bases outside the gene matches.